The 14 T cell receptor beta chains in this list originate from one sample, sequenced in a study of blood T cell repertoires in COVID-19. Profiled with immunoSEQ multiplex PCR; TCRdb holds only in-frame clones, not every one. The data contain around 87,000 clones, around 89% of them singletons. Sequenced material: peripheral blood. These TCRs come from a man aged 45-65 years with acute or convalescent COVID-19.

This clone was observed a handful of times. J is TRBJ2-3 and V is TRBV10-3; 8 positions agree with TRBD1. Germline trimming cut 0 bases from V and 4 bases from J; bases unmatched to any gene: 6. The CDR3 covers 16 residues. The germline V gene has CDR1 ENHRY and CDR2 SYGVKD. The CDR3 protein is CAISESRSQGADTQYF. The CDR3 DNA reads TGTGCCATCAGTGAGTCGAGGTCACAGGGGGCAGATACGCAGTATTTT.

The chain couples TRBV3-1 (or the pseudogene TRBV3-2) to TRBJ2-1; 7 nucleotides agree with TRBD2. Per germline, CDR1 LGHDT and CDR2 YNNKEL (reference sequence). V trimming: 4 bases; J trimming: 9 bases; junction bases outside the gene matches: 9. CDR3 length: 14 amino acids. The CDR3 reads CASSRWGGGSEQFF. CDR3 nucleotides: TGTGCCAGCAGCCGGTGGGGGGGAGGCAGTGAGCAGTTCTTC.

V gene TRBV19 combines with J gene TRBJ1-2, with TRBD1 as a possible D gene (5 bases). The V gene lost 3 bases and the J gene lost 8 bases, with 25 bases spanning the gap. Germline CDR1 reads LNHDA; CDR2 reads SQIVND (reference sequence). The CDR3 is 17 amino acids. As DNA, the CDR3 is TGTGCCAGTAGTATGAAGGGGATAGGGATCCCCTCTCGGGGCTACACCTTC. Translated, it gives CASSMKGIGIPSRGYTF.

For the CDR3, the DNA is TGTGCCAGCAGTCCCGGACAGGATAATTCACCCCTCCACTTT. Protein sequence: CASSPGQDNSPLHF. The V gene is TRBV28, the J gene TRBJ1-6; 7 bases are a match to TRBD1. CDR3 length: 14 residues. With 5 bases clipped from V and 5 bases from J, the junction kept 3 bases outside the gene matches. The germline gives CDR1 MDHEN, CDR2 SYDVKM.

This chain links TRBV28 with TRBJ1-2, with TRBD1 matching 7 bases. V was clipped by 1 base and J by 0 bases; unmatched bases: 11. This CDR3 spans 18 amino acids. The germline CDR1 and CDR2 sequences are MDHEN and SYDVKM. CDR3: CASSLSRTGLPSNYGYTF. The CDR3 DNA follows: TGTGCCAGCAGTTTATCGAGGACAGGATTACCATCTAACTATGGCTACACCTTC.

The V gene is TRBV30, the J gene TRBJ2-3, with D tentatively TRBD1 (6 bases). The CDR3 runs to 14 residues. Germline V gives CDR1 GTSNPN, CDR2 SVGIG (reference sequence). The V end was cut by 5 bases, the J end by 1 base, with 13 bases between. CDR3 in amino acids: CAWATGGGTDTQYF. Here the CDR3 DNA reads TGTGCCTGGGCGACAGGAGGAGGCACAGATACGCAGTATTTT.

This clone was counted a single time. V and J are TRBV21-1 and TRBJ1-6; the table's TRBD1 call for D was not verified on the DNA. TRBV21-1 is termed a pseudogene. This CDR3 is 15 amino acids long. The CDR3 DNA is TGTGCCAGCAGCGCAAACACAGGGGACTGTTCACCCCTCCACTTT. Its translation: CASSANTGDCSPLHF.

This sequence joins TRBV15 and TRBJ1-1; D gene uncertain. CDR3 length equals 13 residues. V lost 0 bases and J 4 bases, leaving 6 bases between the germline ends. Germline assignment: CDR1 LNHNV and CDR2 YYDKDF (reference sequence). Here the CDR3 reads CATSRDRLTEAFF. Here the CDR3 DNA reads TGTGCCACCAGCAGAGACAGGCTCACTGAAGCTTTCTTT.

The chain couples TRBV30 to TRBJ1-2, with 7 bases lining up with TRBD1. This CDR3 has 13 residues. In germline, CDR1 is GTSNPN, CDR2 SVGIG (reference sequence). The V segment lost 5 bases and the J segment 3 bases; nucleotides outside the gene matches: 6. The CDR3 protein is CAWRGGTDYGYTF. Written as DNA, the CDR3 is TGTGCCTGGCGGGGCGGGACAGACTATGGCTACACCTTC.

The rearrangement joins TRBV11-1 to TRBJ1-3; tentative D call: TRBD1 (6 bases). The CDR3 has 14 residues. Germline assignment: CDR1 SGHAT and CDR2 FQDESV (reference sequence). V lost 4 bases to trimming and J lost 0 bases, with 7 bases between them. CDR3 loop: CASSWDNSGNTIYF. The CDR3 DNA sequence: TGTGCCAGCAGCTGGGACAACTCTGGAAACACCATATATTTT.

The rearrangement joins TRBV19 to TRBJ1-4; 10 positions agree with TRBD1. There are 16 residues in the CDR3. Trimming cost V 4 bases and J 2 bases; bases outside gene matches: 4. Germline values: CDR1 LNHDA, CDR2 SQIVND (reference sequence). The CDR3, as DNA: TGTGCCAGTAGTAGACAGGGGGCGACGACTAATGAAAAACTGTTTTTT. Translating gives CASSRQGATTNEKLFF.

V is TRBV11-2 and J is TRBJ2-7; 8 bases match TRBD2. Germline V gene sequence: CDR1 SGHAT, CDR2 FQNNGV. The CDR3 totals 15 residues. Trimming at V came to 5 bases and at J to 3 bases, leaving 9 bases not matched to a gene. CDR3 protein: CASSLTGGVIYEQYF. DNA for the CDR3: TGTGCCAGCAGCCTAACCGGGGGGGTAATCTACGAGCAGTACTTC. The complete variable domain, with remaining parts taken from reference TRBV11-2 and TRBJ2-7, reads EAGVAQSPRYKIIEKRQSVAFWCNPISGHATLYWYQQILGQGPKLLIQFQNNGVVDDSQLPKDRFSAERLKGVDSTLKIQPAKLEDSAVYLCASSLTGGVIYEQYFGPGTRLTVT.

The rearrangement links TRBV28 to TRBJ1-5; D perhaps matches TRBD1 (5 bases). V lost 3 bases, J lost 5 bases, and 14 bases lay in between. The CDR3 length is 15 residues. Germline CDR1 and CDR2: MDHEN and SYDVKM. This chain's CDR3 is CASSLDQGLYQPQHF. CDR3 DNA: TGTGCCAGCAGTTTGGACCAGGGTTTATATCAGCCCCAGCATTTT.

The CDR3 sequence: CSASSLQDIRDQPQHF. The DNA of the CDR3 is TGCAGTGCTAGTAGTCTCCAGGACATTCGGGATCAGCCCCAGCATTTT. This rearrangement joins TRBV20-1 to TRBJ1-5, with a weak D call TRBD1 (5 bases). CDR3 size: 16 residues. Germline lookup yields CDR1 DFQATT and CDR2 SNEGSKA (reference sequence). V lost 3 bases and J 5 bases, leaving 20 bases between the germline ends.